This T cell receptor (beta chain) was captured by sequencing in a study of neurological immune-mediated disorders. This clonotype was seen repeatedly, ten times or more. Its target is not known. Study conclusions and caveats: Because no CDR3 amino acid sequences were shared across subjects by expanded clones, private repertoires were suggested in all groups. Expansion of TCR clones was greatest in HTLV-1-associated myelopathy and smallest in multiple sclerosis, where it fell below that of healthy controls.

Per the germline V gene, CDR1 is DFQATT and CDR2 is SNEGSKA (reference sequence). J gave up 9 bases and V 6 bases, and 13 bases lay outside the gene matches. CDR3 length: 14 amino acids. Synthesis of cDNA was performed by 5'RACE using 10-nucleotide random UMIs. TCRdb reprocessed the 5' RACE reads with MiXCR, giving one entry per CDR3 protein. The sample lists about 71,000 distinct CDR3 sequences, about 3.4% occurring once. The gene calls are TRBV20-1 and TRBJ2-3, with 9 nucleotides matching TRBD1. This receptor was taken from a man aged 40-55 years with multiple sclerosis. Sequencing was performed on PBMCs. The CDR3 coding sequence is TGCAGTGCCCGTCAGGGTCGGGACAGGGAGACGCAGTATTTT. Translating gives CSARQGRDRETQYF.